The T cell receptor (beta chain) described here comes from a study of early T cells in non-severe SARS-CoV-2 infection. Study context: Bulk RNA from unsorted whole blood was sequenced; chains were unpaired. Broader study findings: Private and CD4 specificities were missed by VDJdb matching, skewed to anti-spike CD8.

Tagging with unique molecular identifiers was applied to individual cDNA molecules. One entry per CDR3 protein results from TCRdb running MiXCR on the 5' RACE reads. The sample records 40,000 to 55,000 distinct CDR3 sequences, 7% to 8% being singletons. Germline assignment: CDR1 SGHTA and CDR2 FQGNSA. Trimming removed 3 bases at V and 4 bases at J, with 9 bases between. There are 13 residues in the CDR3. Ten or more counts support this clonotype. The antigen is undetermined. The TCR sequence derives from an adult who was a healthcare worker with PCR-confirmed SARS-CoV-2 infection or an uninfected control (not recorded which). The gene calls are TRBV7-2 and TRBJ1-1; no definite D call. The material sequenced was whole blood. As DNA, the CDR3 is TGTGCCAGCAGCTTTGCATCGGGCACTGAAGCTTTCTTT. It encodes CASSFASGTEAFF. Combining the CDR3 with reference TRBV7-2 and TRBJ1-1 gives the whole variable domain GAGVSQSPSNKVTEKGKDVELRCDPISGHTALYWYRQSLGQGLEFLIYFQGNSAPDKSGLPSDRFSAERTGGSVSTLTIQRTQQEDSAVYLCASSFASGTEAFFGQGTRLTVV.